This T cell receptor (beta chain) was identified in a study of blood T cell repertoires in COVID-19. Original handling: Reference gene primer amplification yielded estimated nucleated cell counts. Profiling relied on immunoSEQ multiplex PCR, and the TCRdb table lists in-frame clones only, not all of them. D and trimming come from the DNA, and the V and J calls and clone size come from that table. This table holds 65,000 to 75,000 clones, roughly 84% found once. V was clipped by 3 bases and J by 4 bases, with 7 bases between them. The CDR3 is 12 amino acids. CDR1 is SGDLS, CDR2 YYNGEE, per germline. This TCR derives from a woman at least 80 years old with active or convalescent COVID-19. Input material: peripheral blood. This chain uses TRBV9 with TRBJ1-1, with unresolved D. In DNA, the CDR3 is TGTGCCAGCAGCGCCGGGTTCACTGAAGCTTTCTTT. Its translation is CASSAGFTEAFF.